This T cell receptor (beta chain) was retrieved from a study of control samples from healthy donors and cancer patients. This CDR3 has 11 amino acids. V was cut by 4 bases and J by 4 bases, with 3 bases left in between. The germline CDR1 and CDR2 sequences are SEHNR and FQNEAQ (reference sequence). The protocol was immunoSEQ multiplex PCR, while the TCRdb copy is restricted to in-frame clones and leaves out a portion. The sample lists 150,000 or so clones, under 95% seen once, with 5.5% to 7.5% in the top ten. The sequence came from a man younger than 35 in good health. This chain connects TRBV7-9 to TRBJ2-3; no firm D call. The material sequenced was blood. CDR3 DNA: TGTGCCAGCAGCTACGCAGATACGCAGTATTTT. It is translated as CASSYADTQYF.